What follows are 23 T cell receptor beta chains derived from one specimen sequenced in a study of blood T cell repertoires in COVID-19. TCRdb's table, derived via immunoSEQ multiplex PCR, lists solely in-frame clones and lacks some. The sample contains tens of thousands of clones, around 80% of which appear only once. The sequencing input was peripheral blood. The receptors come from an elderly man with active or convalescent COVID-19.

This clone was counted a single time. V is TRBV9 and J is TRBJ2-7, with 10 bases lining up with TRBD2. The CDR3 is made up of 14 amino acids. V lost 3 bases and J lost 3; bases outside the gene matches: 3. Per the germline V gene, CDR1 is SGDLS and CDR2 is YYNGEE. CDR3 sequence reads: CASSAGTSDYEQYF. DNA of the CDR3: TGTGCCAGCAGCGCCGGGACTAGCGACTACGAGCAGTACTTC. Supplemented by reference TRBV9 and TRBJ2-7, the full variable domain reads DSGVTQTPKHLITATGQRVTLRCSPRSGDLSVYWYQQSLDQGLQFLIQYYNGEERAKGNILERFSAQQFPDLHSELNLSSLELGDSALYFCASSAGTSDYEQYFGPGTRLTVT.

The rearrangement uses TRBV5-4 and TRBJ1-2, with D unclear. The CDR3 is 15 residues long. V shed 7 bases and J shed 4 bases, with 20 bases lying between them. Germline CDR1 and CDR2: SGHNT and YYREEE (reference sequence). DNA for the CDR3: TGTGCCAGCTCAAAAACCCACGAGGGAGCCTATGGCTACACCTTC. Protein product: CASSKTHEGAYGYTF. Full variable domain (missing parts from reference TRBV5-4 and TRBJ1-2): ETGVTQSPTHLIKTRGQQVTLRCSSQSGHNTVSWYQQALGQGPQFIFQYYREEENGRGNFPPRFSGLQFPNYSSELNVNALELDDSALYLCASSKTHEGAYGYTFGSGTRLTVV.

V gene TRBV19 combines with J gene TRBJ2-1; D possibly corresponds to TRBD2 (6 bases). The CDR3 spans 15 residues. Germline loops: CDR1 LNHDA, CDR2 SQIVND (reference sequence). Between the trimmed V and J ends, which lost 5 bases and 4 bases, there was a span of 15 bases. The CDR3 bases are TGTGCCAGTAGTCCCAGGAGGGGCCGATACAATGAGCAGTTCTTC. Amino acid sequence: CASSPRRGRYNEQFF.

This chain joins TRBV7-6 and TRBJ2-5; the D gene is possibly TRBD2 (5 bases). V was pared by 5 bases and J by 5 bases, with 18 bases between. Germline lookup yields CDR1 SGHVS and CDR2 FNYEAQ. This CDR3 comprises 15 residues. The CDR3 DNA is TGTGCCAGCAGCCCCTCTTTAGGACTCAGGGAGACCCAGTACTTC. Translating gives CASSPSLGLRETQYF.

This clone appeared a single time. Here the CDR3 DNA reads TGTGCCAGCAGTTCCGAAGGAGGGGATCGGTCACCCCTCCACTTT. Translation gives CASSSEGGDRSPLHF. The V gene is TRBV6-2 or TRBV6-3, the J gene TRBJ1-6, with D perhaps TRBD1 (5 bases). The germline V and J ends were trimmed by 4 bases and 10 bases, with 17 bases remaining between them. From germline, CDR1 is MNHEY and CDR2 SVGEGT. This CDR3 is 15 amino acids long.

This chain links TRBV7-9 with TRBJ2-5; 12 nucleotides line up with TRBD1. The V and J ends lost 7 bases and 4 bases, in that order; junction bases with no gene match: 7. The germline gives CDR1 SEHNR, CDR2 FQNEAQ (reference sequence). The CDR3 is made up of 15 amino acids. The CDR3: CASNRDRGQRETQYF. The CDR3 DNA sequence: TGTGCCAGCAATCGGGACAGGGGGCAAAGAGAGACCCAGTACTTC.

The CDR3, as DNA: TGTGCCAGCACAGCCGAGTCGGGGGGGGTCAATCAGCCCCAGCATTTT. It encodes CASTAESGGVNQPQHF. The chain combines TRBV2 with TRBJ1-5, with D tentatively TRBD1 (5 bases). There are 16 residues in the CDR3. Per germline, CDR1 SNHLY and CDR2 FYNNEI. Trimming took 7 bases from V and 3 from J, leaving 19 bases between them.

The gene calls are TRBV7-9 and TRBJ2-2, with TRBD1 matching over 9 bases. The V and J ends lost 5 bases and 6 bases, in that order; junction bases with no gene match: 7. Per the germline V gene, CDR1 is SEHNR and CDR2 is FQNEAQ (reference sequence). The CDR3 runs 15 residues. CDR3 in amino acids: CASSPDRGRPGELFF. In DNA, the CDR3 is TGTGCCAGCAGCCCGGACAGGGGTCGTCCCGGGGAGCTGTTTTTT.

The chain uses TRBV18 and TRBJ2-2, with no clear D. Germline V gives CDR1 KGHSH, CDR2 LQKENI. The CDR3 sequence is 13 residues long. Trimming left V 1 base short and J 8 bases short, with 8 bases between. The CDR3, as DNA: TGTGCCAGCTCACCACTTACCGGGGGGGAGCTGTTTTTT. This encodes CASSPLTGGELFF.

In this sample, this clone turned up a few times. This chain connects TRBV16 to TRBJ1-1; no reliable D call. V was shortened by 5 bases and J by 1 base, with 8 bases between the two germline ends. Germline-derived CDR1 and CDR2 are KGHSY and FQNENV. The CDR3 has 13 residues. CDR3 region: CASSSDSNTEAFF. CDR3 in DNA: TGTGCCAGCAGCTCAGACTCGAACACTGAAGCTTTCTTT.

The V and J genes are TRBV7-2 and TRBJ2-1, with D uncertain. The germline V gene has CDR1 SGHTA and CDR2 FQGNSA. Trimming took off 2 bases at V and 4 bases at J, with 9 bases between the two ends. The CDR3 consists of 14 residues. The CDR3 sequence is CASSLTVRYNEQFF. The CDR3 nucleotides are TGTGCCAGCAGCTTAACAGTTCGTTACAATGAGCAGTTCTTC. Variable domain in full (rest from reference TRBV7-2 and TRBJ2-1): GAGVSQSPSNKVTEKGKDVELRCDPISGHTALYWYRQSLGQGLEFLIYFQGNSAPDKSGLPSDRFSAERTGGSVSTLTIQRTQQEDSAVYLCASSLTVRYNEQFFGPGTRLTVL.

For this clone: Other nucleotide sequences from this sample produce the same CDR3. This chain connects TRBV7-9 to TRBJ1-1; the match to TRBD1 covers 10 bases. CDR1 SEHNR and CDR2 FQNEAQ come from the germline V gene (reference sequence). The CDR3 loop spans 15 amino acids. With 5 bases clipped from V and 5 bases from J, the junction kept 8 bases outside the gene matches. In DNA form, the CDR3 reads TGTGCCAGCAGCCTAGAGACAGGGGGCGGGACTGAAGCTTTCTTT. This encodes CASSLETGGGTEAFF.

V is TRBV6-2 or TRBV6-3 and J is TRBJ2-6, with TRBD1 identical over 9 bases. The V gene's germline CDR1 is MNHEY and CDR2 SVGEGT. Trimming cost V 2 bases and J 2 bases; bases outside gene matches: 7. This CDR3 comprises 18 residues. In DNA, the CDR3 is TGTGCCAGCAGTTACCAAACCGGGACAGGGACTGGGGCCAACGTCCTGACTTTC. As protein: CASSYQTGTGTGANVLTF.

The chain couples TRBV5-1 to TRBJ2-5, with 13 bases aligning to TRBD2. The CDR3 totals 15 residues. J lost 5 bases, V lost 5 bases, and 6 bases had no gene match. Germline V CDR1 and CDR2: SGHRS, YFSETQ. The CDR3 sequence is CASSPGLAGFETQYF. For the CDR3, the DNA is TGCGCCAGCAGTCCGGGACTAGCGGGATTCGAGACCCAGTACTTC.

The chain employs TRBV29-1 and TRBJ1-1, with 9 bases identical to TRBD1. V lost 2 bases to trimming and J lost 4 bases; unmatched junction nucleotides: 2. The CDR3 sequence is 13 residues long. Looked up from germline, CDR1 is SQVTM and CDR2 is ANQGSEA. The CDR3 DNA reads TGCAGCGTTGAAAAGGGACAGGGCACTGAAGCTTTCTTT. It encodes CSVEKGQGTEAFF.

This clone was recorded a few times. This chain links TRBV13 with TRBJ1-3, with 7 bases that match TRBD1. The germline V gene has CDR1 PRHDT and CDR2 FYEKMQ (reference sequence). V dropped 0 bases and J dropped 4; count of bases not matched to a gene: 3. The CDR3 is 15 amino acids. As DNA, the CDR3 is TGTGCCAGCAGCTTAGGCAGGGGGGCAGGAAACACCATATATTTT. Encoded protein: CASSLGRGAGNTIYF. Using reference TRBV13 and TRBJ1-3 for the parts outside the CDR3, the full variable domain is AAGVIQSPRHLIKEKRETATLKCYPIPRHDTVYWYQQGPGQDPQFLISFYEKMQSDKGSIPDRFSAQQFSDYHSELNMSSLELGDSALYFCASSLGRGAGNTIYFGEGSWLTVV.

The CDR3 loop reads CAWSFRTGDFNQPQHF. The CDR3 DNA sequence: TGTGCCTGGAGTTTTCGGACAGGGGACTTCAATCAGCCCCAGCATTTT. The chain has TRBV30 and TRBJ1-5; 9 bases align to TRBD1. Germline CDR1 is GTSNPN and CDR2 is SVGIG (reference sequence). The V gene end was trimmed by 2 bases and the J gene end by 3 bases; junction bases not matched to a gene: 8. The CDR3 runs 16 residues.

The rearrangement joins TRBV6-5 to TRBJ1-4; D is undetermined. The CDR3 loop spans 15 amino acids. From germline, CDR1 is MNHEY and CDR2 SVGAGI. Trimming took 5 bases from V and 3 from J, leaving 13 bases between them. CDR3 coding DNA: TGTGCCAGCAGTCCCGGGGAGGGTGCTAATGAAAAACTGTTTTTT. This encodes CASSPGEGANEKLFF.

The chain is built from TRBV27 and TRBJ2-7; tentative D call: TRBD1 (6 bases). The V end was cut by 6 bases, the J end by 6 bases, with 21 bases between. Germline lookup yields CDR1 MNHEY and CDR2 SMNVEV (reference sequence). The CDR3 has 15 residues. Here the CDR3 DNA reads TGTGCCAGCAGCAGGGGCCCTTCCCCTGTCTCCGAGCAGTACTTC. Its protein product is CASSRGPSPVSEQYF.

The rearrangement uses TRBV5-1 and TRBJ1-3, with D perhaps TRBD1 (5 bases). This CDR3 region has 14 residues. Germline CDR1 SGHRS, CDR2 YFSETQ. V lost 5 bases, J lost 0 bases, and 9 bases lay in between. CDR3: CASSAGPSGNTIYF. The CDR3 bases are TGCGCCAGCAGTGCAGGGCCCTCTGGAAACACCATATATTTT.

V is TRBV5-1 and J is TRBJ1-6; the match to TRBD1 covers 12 bases. V was pared by 5 bases and J by 7 bases, with 13 bases of the junction left unmatched. In germline, CDR1 is SGHRS, CDR2 YFSETQ. This CDR3 spans 18 amino acids. CDR3 sequence (DNA): TGCGCCAGCAGTTACAACGGGGGACAGGGGGCTAGGAATTCACCCCTCCACTTT. This sequence encodes CASSYNGGQGARNSPLHF.

The J gene is TRBJ2-3, the V gene TRBV7-2; TRBD2 aligns across 13 bases. Looked up from germline, CDR1 is SGHTA and CDR2 is FQGNSA. The V segment lost 1 base and the J segment 3 bases; nucleotides outside the gene matches: 7. The CDR3 covers 18 residues. The CDR3 loop is CASSLVRLAGGFTDTQYF. The CDR3 DNA reads TGTGCCAGCAGCTTAGTACGACTAGCGGGAGGATTTACAGATACGCAGTATTTT.

The chain employs TRBV10-1 and TRBJ1-4; possible D gene TRBD1, 5 bases. V dropped 2 bases and J dropped 6 bases, with 13 bases sitting between them. Germline V CDR1 and CDR2: WNHNN, SYGVQD (reference sequence). This CDR3 is 15 amino acids long. This CDR3 reads CASSEQTENYEKLFF. The CDR3 region has the DNA TGCGCCAGCAGTGAGCAGACAGAGAATTATGAAAAACTGTTTTTT.